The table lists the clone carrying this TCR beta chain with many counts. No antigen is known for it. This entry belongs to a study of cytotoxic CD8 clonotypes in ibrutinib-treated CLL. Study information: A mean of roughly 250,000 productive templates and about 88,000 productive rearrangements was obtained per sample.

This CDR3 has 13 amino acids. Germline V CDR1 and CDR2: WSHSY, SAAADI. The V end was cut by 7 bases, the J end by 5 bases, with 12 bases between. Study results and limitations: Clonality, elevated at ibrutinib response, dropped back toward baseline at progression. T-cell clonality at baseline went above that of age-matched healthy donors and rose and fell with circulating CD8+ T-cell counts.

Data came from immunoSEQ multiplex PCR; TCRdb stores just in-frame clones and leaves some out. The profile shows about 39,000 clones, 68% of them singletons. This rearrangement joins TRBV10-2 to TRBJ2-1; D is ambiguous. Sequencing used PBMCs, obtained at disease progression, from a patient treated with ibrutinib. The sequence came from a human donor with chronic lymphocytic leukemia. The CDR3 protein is CASMASFDNEQFF. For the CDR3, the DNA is TGCGCCAGCATGGCTAGTTTCGACAATGAGCAGTTCTTC.